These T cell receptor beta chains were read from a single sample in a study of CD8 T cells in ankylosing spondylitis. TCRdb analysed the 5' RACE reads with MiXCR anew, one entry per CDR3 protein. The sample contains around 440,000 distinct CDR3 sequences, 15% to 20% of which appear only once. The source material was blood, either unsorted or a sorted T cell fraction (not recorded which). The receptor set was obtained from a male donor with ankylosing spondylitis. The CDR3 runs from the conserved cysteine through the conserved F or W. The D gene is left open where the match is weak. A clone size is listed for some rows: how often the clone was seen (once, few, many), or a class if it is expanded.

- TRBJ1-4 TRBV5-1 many CASSSSSGAGEKLFF TGCGCCAGCAGCTCTTCTTCGGGGGCTGGGGAAAAACTGTTTTTT
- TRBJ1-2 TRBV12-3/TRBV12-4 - CASSPRGAWLSYGYTF TGTGCCAGCAGTCCAAGAGGAGCATGGCTGAGCTATGGCTACACCTTC
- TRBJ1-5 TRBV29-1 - CSPPRTDRGPQHF TGCAGTCCTCCCCGGACAGACCGGGGGCCCCAGCATTTT
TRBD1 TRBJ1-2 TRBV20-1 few CSASTGYGYTF TGCAGTGCCTCGACAGGGTATGGCTACACCTTC
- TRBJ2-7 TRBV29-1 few CSVGGQTYEQYF TGCAGCGTTGGCGGACAGACCTACGAGCAGTACTTC
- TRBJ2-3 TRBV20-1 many CSARGGNPDTQYF TGCAGTGCCAGGGGTGGGAACCCAGATACGCAGTATTTT
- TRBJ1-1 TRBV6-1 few CASRRGNRSYYAFF TGTGCCAGTCGACGAGGGAACAGAAGCTACTACGCTTTCTTT
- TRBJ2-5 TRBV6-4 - CASSDPGPPGTQYF TGTGCCAGCAGTGACCCGGGACCGCCGGGGACCCAGTACTTC
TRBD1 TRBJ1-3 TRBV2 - CASTYRGGNTIYF TGTGCCAGCACGTACAGGGGTGGAAACACCATATATTTT
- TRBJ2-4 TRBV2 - CASARQGLAKNIQYF TGTGCCAGCGCCAGACAGGGACTAGCCAAAAACATTCAGTACTTC
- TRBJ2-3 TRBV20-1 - CSAIRLTDTQYF TGCAGTGCCATAAGGCTCACAGATACGCAGTATTTT
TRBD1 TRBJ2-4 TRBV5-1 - CASSLPGGDSNIQYF TGCGCCAGCAGCCTCCCAGGGGGCGATTCAAACATTCAGTACTTC
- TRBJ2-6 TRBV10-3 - CAINRYAGSGANVLTF TGTGCCATCAATAGGTATGCGGGGTCTGGGGCCAACGTCCTGACTTTC
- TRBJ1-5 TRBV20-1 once CSASQGKQHQPQHF TGCAGTGCATCACAGGGAAAACAACATCAGCCCCAGCATTTT
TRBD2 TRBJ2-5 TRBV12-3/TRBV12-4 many CASSFRLAGGRAQYF TGTGCCAGCAGTTTCAGACTAGCGGGGGGACGGGCCCAGTACTTC
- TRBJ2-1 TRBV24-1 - CATEGRGPYNEQFF TGTGCCACCGAGGGACGGGGACCCTACAATGAGCAGTTCTTC
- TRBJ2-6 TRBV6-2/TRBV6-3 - CASSFDSRVFGANVLTF TGTGCCAGCAGTTTCGACTCTCGCGTGTTTGGGGCCAACGTCCTGACTTTC